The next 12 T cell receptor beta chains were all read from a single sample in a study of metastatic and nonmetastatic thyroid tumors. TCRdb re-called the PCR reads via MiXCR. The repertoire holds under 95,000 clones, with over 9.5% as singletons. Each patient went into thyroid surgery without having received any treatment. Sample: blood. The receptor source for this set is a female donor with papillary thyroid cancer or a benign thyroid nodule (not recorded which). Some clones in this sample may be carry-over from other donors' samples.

The DNA of the CDR3 is TGTGCCAGCAGCTTGGGGGGGTCAGCGGGAGGCGAAGATACGCAGTATTTT. This translates into CASSLGGSAGGEDTQYF. The chain joins TRBV7-6 to TRBJ2-3; 9 positions match TRBD2. Unmatched junction bases numbered 12, after V lost 3 bases and J lost 5 bases. The CDR3 runs to 17 residues. Germline V gene data show CDR1 as SGHVS and CDR2 as FNYEAQ.

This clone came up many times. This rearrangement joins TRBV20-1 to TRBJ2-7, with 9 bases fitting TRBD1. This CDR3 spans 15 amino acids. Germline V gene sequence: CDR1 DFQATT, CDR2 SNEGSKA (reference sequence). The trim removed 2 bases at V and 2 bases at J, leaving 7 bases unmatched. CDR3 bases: TGCAGTGCTAGAAGGTTGGGACAGGGAACCTACGAGCAGTACTTC. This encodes CSARRLGQGTYEQYF.

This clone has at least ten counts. DNA of the CDR3: TGTGCCATCAGCCCCCGGGGAGCAGAGAGCTACGAGCAGTACTTC. Its protein product is CAISPRGAESYEQYF. This rearrangement joins TRBV10-3 to TRBJ2-7; tentatively, D is TRBD2 (5 bases). The CDR3 is 15 amino acids. V lost 6 bases and J lost 3, with 18 bases in between. CDR1 and CDR2 from the germline V gene are ENHRY and SYGVKD.

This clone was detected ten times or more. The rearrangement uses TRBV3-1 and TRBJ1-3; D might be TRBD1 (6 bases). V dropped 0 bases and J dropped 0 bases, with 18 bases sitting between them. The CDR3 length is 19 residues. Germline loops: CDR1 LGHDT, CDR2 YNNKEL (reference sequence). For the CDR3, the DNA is TGTGCCAGCAGCCAAGAGGGGGCCGGGTACCGCCGCTCTGGAAACACCATATATTTT. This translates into CASSQEGAGYRRSGNTIYF.

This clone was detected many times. DNA of the CDR3: TGTGCCAGCAGCCAAGATCTGAACAACCAATACCGGGGAGTCTCCTACGAGCAGTACTTC. Residues: CASSQDLNNQYRGVSYEQYF. V usage is TRBV3-1 and J usage is TRBJ2-7; a possible D gene is TRBD2 (5 bases). The CDR3 has 20 residues. Germline CDR1 reads LGHDT; CDR2 reads YNNKEL (reference sequence). The germline V and J ends were trimmed by 0 bases and 0 bases, with 24 bases remaining between them.

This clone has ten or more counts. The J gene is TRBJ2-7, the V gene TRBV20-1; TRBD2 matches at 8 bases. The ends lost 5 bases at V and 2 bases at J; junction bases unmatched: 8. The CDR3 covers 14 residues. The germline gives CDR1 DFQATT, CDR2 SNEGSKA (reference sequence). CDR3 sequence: CSASFSGSAYEQYF. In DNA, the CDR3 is TGCAGTGCTTCTTTCAGCGGGAGCGCCTACGAGCAGTACTTC.

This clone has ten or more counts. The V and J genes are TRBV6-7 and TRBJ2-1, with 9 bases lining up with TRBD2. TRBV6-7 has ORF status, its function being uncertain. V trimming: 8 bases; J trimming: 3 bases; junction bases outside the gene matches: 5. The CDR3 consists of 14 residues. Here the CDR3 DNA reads TGTGCCAGCTTAAGGACTAGCGACTACAATGAGCAGTTCTTC. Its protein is CASLRTSDYNEQFF.

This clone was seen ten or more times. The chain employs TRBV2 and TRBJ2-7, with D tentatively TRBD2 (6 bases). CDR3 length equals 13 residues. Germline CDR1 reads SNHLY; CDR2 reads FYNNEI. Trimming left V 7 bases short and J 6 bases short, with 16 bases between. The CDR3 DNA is TGTGCCAGCAACCTACTCCCTAGCGCCGAGCAGTACTTC. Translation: CASNLLPSAEQYF.

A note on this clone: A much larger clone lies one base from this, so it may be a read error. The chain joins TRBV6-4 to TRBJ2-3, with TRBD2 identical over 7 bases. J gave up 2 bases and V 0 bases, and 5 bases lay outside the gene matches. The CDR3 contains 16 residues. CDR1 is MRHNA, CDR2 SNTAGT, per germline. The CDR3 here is CASSDSAGAITDTQYF. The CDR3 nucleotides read TGTGCCAGCAGTGACTCGGCGGGAGCTATCACAGATACGCAGTATTTT.

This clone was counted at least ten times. CDR3 sequence (DNA): TGTGCCAGCAGTTACTCGGGTGTCCACCCCTACGAGCAGTACTTC. It is translated as CASSYSGVHPYEQYF. The chain recombines TRBV6-5 with TRBJ2-7; D uncertain. V dropped 0 bases and J dropped 2 bases, with 11 bases sitting between them. The CDR3 has 15 residues. Germline CDR1 reads MNHEY; CDR2 reads SVGAGI.

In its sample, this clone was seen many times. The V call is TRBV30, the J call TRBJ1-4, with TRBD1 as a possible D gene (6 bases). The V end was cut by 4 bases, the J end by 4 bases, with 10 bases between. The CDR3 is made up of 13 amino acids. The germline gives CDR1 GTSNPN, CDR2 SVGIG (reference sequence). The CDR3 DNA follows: TGTGCCTGGACGGGACAAGTTAATGAAAAACTGTTTTTT. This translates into CAWTGQVNEKLFF.

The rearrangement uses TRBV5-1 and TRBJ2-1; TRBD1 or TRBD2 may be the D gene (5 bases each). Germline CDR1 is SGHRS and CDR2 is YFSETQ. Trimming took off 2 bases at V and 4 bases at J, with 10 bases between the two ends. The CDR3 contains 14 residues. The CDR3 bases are TGCGCCAGCAGCTTCGGGACCAAATACAATGAGCAGTTCTTC. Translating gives CASSFGTKYNEQFF.